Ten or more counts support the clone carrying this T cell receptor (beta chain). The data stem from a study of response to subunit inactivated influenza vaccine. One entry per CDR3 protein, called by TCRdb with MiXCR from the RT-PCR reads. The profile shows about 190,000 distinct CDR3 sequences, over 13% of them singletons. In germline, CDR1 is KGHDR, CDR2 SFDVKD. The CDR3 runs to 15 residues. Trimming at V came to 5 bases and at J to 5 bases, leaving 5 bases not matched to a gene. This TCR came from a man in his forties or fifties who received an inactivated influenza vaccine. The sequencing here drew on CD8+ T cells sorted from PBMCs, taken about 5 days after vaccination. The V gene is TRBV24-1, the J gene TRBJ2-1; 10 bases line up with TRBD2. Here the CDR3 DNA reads TGTGCCACCAGTGGTTATACTAGCGGGGACAATGAGCAGTTCTTC. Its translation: CATSGYTSGDNEQFF.